This T cell receptor beta chain is drawn from a study of OX40 agonist ivuxolimab in advanced cancers. Study information: With a range of roughly 20 to 85, age averaged 60 years, and 65% to 85% were male.

This table comes from immunoSEQ multiplex PCR, and its TCRdb copy is limited to in-frame clones, with some not included. The sample shows fewer than 40,000 clones, over 60% of them seen only once. Sample: CD4+ or CD8+ T cells sorted from blood, taken in a trial of the OX40 agonist ivuxolimab. This clonotype was obtained from an adult with an advanced solid tumor such as melanoma, head and neck, liver or kidney cancer.

For the CDR3, the DNA is TGTGCCAGTAGCAATTTCCCGGGCCCCAGCGATCAGCCCCAGCATTTT. Protein product: CASSNFPGPSDQPQHF. The genes are TRBV19 and TRBJ1-5, with unresolved D. Germline V lookup: CDR1 LNHDA, CDR2 SQIVND (reference sequence). Trimming left V 6 bases short and J 5 bases short, with 20 bases between. This CDR3 region has 16 residues.